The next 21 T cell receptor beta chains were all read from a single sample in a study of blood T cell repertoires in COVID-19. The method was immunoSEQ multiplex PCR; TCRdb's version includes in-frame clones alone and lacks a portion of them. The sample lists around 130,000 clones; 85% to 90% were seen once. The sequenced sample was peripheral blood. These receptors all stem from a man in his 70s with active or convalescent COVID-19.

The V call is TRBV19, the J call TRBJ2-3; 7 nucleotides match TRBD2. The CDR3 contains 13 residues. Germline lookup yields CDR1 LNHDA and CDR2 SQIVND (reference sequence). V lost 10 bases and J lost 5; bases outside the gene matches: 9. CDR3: CATSSGEGDTQYF. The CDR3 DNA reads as TGTGCCACCTCCTCTGGGGAGGGAGATACGCAGTATTTT.

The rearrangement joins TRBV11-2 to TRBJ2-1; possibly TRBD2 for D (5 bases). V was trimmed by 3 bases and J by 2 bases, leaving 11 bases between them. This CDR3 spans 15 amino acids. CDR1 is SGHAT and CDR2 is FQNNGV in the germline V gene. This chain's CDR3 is CASSLTDGAYNEQFF. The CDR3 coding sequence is TGTGCCAGCAGCTTGACGGACGGGGCCTACAATGAGCAGTTCTTC.

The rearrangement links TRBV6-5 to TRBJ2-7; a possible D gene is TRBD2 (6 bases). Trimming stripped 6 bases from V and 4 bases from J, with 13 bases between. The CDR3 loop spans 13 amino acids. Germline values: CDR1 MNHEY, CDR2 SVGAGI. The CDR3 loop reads CASSPGTPYEQYF. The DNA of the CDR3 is TGTGCCAGCAGCCCCGGGACTCCATACGAGCAGTACTTC.

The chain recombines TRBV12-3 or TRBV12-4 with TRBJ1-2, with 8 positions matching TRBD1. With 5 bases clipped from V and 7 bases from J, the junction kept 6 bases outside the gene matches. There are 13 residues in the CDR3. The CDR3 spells CASSPSGGSGYTF. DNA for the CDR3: TGTGCCAGCAGTCCTTCAGGGGGCTCTGGCTACACCTTC.

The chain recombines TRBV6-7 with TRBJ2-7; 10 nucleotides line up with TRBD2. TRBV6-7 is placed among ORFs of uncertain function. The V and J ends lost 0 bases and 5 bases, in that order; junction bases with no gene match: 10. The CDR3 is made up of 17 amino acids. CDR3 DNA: TGTGCCAGCAGTTACTCGTGCCCTAGCGGGAGCCACCACGAGCAGTACTTC. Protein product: CASSYSCPSGSHHEQYF.

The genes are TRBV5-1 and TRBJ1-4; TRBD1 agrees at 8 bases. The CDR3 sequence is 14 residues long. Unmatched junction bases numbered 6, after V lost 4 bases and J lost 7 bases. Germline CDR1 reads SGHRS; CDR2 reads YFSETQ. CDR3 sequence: CASSEDRVTEKLFF. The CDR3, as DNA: TGCGCCAGCAGCGAGGACAGGGTTACTGAAAAACTGTTTTTT.

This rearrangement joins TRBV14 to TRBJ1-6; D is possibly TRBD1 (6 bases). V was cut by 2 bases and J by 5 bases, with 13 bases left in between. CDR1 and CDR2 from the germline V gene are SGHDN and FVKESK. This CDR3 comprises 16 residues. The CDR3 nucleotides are TGTGCCAGCAGCCAACGGGCAGGGGCAAATAATTCACCCCTCCACTTT. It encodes CASSQRAGANNSPLHF.

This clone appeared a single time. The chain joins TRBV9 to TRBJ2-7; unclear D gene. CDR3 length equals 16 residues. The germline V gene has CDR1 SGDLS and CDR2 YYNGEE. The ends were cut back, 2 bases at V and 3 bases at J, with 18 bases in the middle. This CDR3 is CASSVETFSPIYEQYF. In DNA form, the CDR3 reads TGTGCCAGCAGCGTTGAGACTTTTTCTCCCATCTACGAGCAGTACTTC.

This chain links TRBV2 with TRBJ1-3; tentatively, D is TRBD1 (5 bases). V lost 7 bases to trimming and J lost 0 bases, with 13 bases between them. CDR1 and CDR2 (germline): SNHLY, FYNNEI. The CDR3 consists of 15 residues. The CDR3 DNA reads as TGTGCCAGCAACCCAGACAGAACCTCTGGAAACACCATATATTTT. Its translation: CASNPDRTSGNTIYF.

This CDR3 is CASSQSGGGHDTPFF. CDR3 coding DNA: TGTGCCAGCTCACAATCGGGGGGCGGCCACGATACGCCTTTCTTT. The chain combines TRBV18 with TRBJ1-1; a possible D gene is TRBD1 (6 bases). CDR1 KGHSH and CDR2 LQKENI come from the germline V gene. The length of the CDR3 is 15 residues. Trimming stripped 4 bases from V and 12 bases from J, with 24 bases between. The variable domain in full, with the rest retrieved from reference TRBV18 and TRBJ1-1, is NAGVMQNPRHLVRRRGQEARLRCSPMKGHSHVYWYRQLPEEGLKFMVYLQKENIIDESGMPKERFSAEFPKEGPSILRIQQVVRGDSAAYFCASSQSGGGHDTPFFGQGTRLTVV.

CDR3 nucleotide sequence: TGTGCCAGCAGCTTAGAGTCTAGCGGGAGCCTAACAGATACGCAGTATTTT. Protein: CASSLESSGSLTDTQYF. V and J are TRBV13 and TRBJ2-3; 10 bases agree with TRBD2. V shed 1 base, J shed 3 bases, and the junction held 7 bases outside the gene matches. In germline, CDR1 is PRHDT, CDR2 FYEKMQ (reference sequence). This CDR3 has 17 amino acids.

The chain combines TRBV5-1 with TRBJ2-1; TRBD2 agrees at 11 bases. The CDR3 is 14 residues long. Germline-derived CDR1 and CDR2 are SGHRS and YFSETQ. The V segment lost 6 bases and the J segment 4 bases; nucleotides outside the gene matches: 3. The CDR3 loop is CASTTSGGYNEQFF. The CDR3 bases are TGCGCCAGCACAACTAGCGGGGGATACAATGAGCAGTTCTTC.

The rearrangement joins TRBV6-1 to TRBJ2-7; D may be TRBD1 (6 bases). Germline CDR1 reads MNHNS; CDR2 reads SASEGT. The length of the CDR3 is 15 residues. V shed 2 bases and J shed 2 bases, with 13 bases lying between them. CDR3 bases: TGTGCCAGCAGTGAAATCGGGACACCTCCCTACGAGCAGTACTTC. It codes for CASSEIGTPPYEQYF.

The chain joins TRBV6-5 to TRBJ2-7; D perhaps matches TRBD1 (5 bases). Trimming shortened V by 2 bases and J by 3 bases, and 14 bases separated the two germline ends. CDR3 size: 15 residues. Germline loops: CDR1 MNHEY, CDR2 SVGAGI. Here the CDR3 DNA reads TGTGCCAGCAGTTACGGGGCAGATATCCTCTACGAGCAGTACTTC. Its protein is CASSYGADILYEQYF.

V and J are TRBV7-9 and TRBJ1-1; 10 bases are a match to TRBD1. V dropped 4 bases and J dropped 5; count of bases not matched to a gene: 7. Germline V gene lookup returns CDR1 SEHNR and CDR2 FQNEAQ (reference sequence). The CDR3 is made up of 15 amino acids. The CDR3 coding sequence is TGTGCCAGCAGCTCCACCGGGACAGGGGTTACTGAAGCTTTCTTT. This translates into CASSSTGTGVTEAFF.

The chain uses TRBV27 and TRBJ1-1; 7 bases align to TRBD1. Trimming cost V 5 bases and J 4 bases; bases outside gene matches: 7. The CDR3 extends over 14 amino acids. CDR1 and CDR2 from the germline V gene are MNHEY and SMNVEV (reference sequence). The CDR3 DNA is TGTGCCAGCAGTAGACGACAGGGCCTCACTGAAGCTTTCTTT. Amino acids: CASSRRQGLTEAFF.

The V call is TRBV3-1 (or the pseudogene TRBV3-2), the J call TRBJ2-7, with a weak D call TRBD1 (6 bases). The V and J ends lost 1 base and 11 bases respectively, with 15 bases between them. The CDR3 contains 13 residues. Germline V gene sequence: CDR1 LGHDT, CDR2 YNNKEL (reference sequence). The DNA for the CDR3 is TGTGCCAGCAGCCAAGGGGGGCAGGATAGGAAGTACTTC. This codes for CASSQGGQDRKYF.

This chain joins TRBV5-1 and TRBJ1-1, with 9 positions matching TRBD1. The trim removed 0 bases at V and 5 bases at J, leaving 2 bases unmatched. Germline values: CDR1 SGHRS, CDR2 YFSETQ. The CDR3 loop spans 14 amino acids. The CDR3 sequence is CASSLVDRGTEAFF. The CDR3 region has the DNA TGCGCCAGCAGCTTGGTGGACAGGGGAACTGAAGCTTTCTTT. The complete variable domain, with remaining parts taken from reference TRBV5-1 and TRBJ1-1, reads KAGVTQTPRYLIKTRGQQVTLSCSPISGHRSVSWYQQTPGQGLQFLFEYFSETQRNKGNFPGRFSGRQFSNSRSEMNVSTLELGDSALYLCASSLVDRGTEAFFGQGTRLTVV.

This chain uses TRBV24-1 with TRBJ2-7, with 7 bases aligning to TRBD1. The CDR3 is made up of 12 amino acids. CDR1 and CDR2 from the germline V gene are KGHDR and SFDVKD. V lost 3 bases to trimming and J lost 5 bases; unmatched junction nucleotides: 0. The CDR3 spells CATSDDRDEQYF. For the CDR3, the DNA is TGTGCCACCAGTGATGACAGGGACGAGCAGTACTTC.

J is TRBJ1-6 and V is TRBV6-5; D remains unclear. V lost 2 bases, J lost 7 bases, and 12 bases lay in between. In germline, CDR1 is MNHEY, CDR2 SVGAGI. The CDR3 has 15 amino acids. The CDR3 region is CASSYLDYRNSPLHF. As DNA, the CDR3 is TGTGCCAGCAGTTACCTGGACTATCGGAATTCACCCCTCCACTTT.

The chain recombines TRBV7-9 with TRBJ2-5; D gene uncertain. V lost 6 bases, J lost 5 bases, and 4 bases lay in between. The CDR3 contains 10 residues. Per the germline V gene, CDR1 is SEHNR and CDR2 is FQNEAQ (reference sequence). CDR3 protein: CASSSETQYF. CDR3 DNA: TGTGCCAGCAGTTCGGAGACCCAGTACTTC.